A selection of T cell receptor beta chains follows, all from one sample in a study of CD8 T cells in ankylosing spondylitis. TCRdb reprocessed the 5' RACE reads with MiXCR, giving one entry per CDR3 protein. Of approximately 220,000 distinct CDR3 sequences listed, about a sixth are singletons. The specimen was blood, either unsorted or a sorted T cell fraction (not recorded which). These receptor sequences come from a male donor with ankylosing spondylitis. Both conserved end residues are trimmed from each CDR3. Each record gives: V gene, J gene, CDR3 protein.

V gene: TRBV12-3/TRBV12-4
J gene: TRBJ2-5
CDR3 protein: ASSLAGRSTQETQY

V gene: TRBV29-1
J gene: TRBJ2-3
CDR3 protein: SVELRETADTQY

V gene: TRBV4-1
J gene: TRBJ1-6
CDR3 protein: ASSQETGGEHSPLH

V gene: TRBV11-3
J gene: TRBJ1-1
CDR3 protein: ASSITVGNTEAF

V gene: TRBV9
J gene: TRBJ2-7
CDR3 protein: ASSATNNYEQY

V gene: TRBV2
J gene: TRBJ2-7
CDR3 protein: ASRDLPGGEQY

V gene: TRBV7-9
J gene: TRBJ2-3
CDR3 protein: ASSDRGAAGTDTQY

V gene: TRBV11-2
J gene: TRBJ2-2
CDR3 protein: ASLAVGAGELF

V gene: TRBV7-8
J gene: TRBJ2-7
CDR3 protein: ASSPASYEQY

V gene: TRBV7-6
J gene: TRBJ2-1
CDR3 protein: ASSPGLFSGEQF

V gene: TRBV12-5
J gene: TRBJ2-2
CDR3 protein: ASGLVAGWAGELF

V gene: TRBV5-1
J gene: TRBJ1-5
CDR3 protein: ASSLGGASNQPQH

V gene: TRBV29-1
J gene: TRBJ1-2
CDR3 protein: SVVSVPLYGYT